Following are 31 T cell receptor beta chains from one sample sequenced in a study of CD8 T cells in Susac syndrome. The RNA, about 0.45 to 1 ug, was put through reverse transcription using random hexamers. Each CDR3 protein is one row after TCRdb ran MiXCR on the immunoSEQ multiplex PCR reads. Of 200,000 or so distinct CDR3 sequences in the sample, approximately 94% were seen once. Sequencing was done on a sample of CD4+ T cells from PBMCs. These TCRs come from a human donor with multiple sclerosis.

This chain links TRBV6-2 or TRBV6-3 with TRBJ2-1, with D maybe TRBD2 (7 bases). Trimming took off 4 bases at V and 12 bases at J, with 19 bases between the two ends. CDR3 length equals 14 residues. The germline V gene encodes CDR1 MNHEY and CDR2 SVGEGT. CDR3 bases: TGTGCCAGCAGTTCAGTCCCTCGGGGGGCTGGGCAGTTCTTC. It is translated as CASSSVPRGAGQFF.

The chain employs TRBV28 and TRBJ2-7, with 10 nucleotides matching TRBD1. Germline CDR1 and CDR2: MDHEN and SYDVKM. CDR3 length equals 15 residues. V was pared by 6 bases and J by 5 bases, with 10 bases of the junction left unmatched. The chain's CDR3 is CASREPGQGLHEQYF. In DNA, the CDR3 is TGTGCCAGCAGAGAGCCGGGACAGGGGCTCCACGAGCAGTACTTC.

The chain carries TRBV30 and TRBJ1-2; tentative D call: TRBD1 (5 bases). The CDR3 extends over 13 amino acids. With 0 bases removed from V and 6 bases from J, the gap between germline ends came to 11 bases. Germline-derived CDR1 and CDR2 are GTSNPN and SVGIG (reference sequence). The CDR3 nucleotides are TGTGCCTGGAGTGTATGGCCAGGGAATGGCTACACCTTC. It is translated as CAWSVWPGNGYTF.

V and J are TRBV30 and TRBJ1-2; D is perhaps TRBD1 (6 bases). CDR1 and CDR2 (germline): GTSNPN, SVGIG (reference sequence). V was pared by 4 bases and J by 4 bases, with 13 bases between. The CDR3 is 13 amino acids. The CDR3 protein is CAWNEQGGYGYTF. CDR3 DNA sequence: TGTGCCTGGAACGAACAGGGCGGCTATGGCTACACCTTC.

The rearrangement links TRBV7-8 to TRBJ1-5; the D gene is possibly TRBD1 (5 bases). Trimming removed 1 base at V and 4 bases at J, with 17 bases between. This CDR3 contains 17 residues. Germline V gene data show CDR1 as SGHVS and CDR2 as FQNEAQ. In nucleotides, the CDR3 is TGTGCCAGCAGCTTAGTGCGACAGACTGACGGAAATCAGCCCCAGCATTTT. This translates into CASSLVRQTDGNQPQHF. Full variable domain (rest looked up from reference TRBV7-8 and TRBJ1-5): GAGVSQSPRYKVAKRGQDVALRCDPISGHVSLFWYQQALGQGPEFLTYFQNEAQLDKSGLPSDRFFAERPEGSVSTLKIQRTQQEDSAVYLCASSLVRQTDGNQPQHFGDGTRLSIL.

This chain uses TRBV3-1 with TRBJ2-7; D unclear. The CDR3 has 12 residues. V was cut by 3 bases and J by 7 bases, with 10 bases left in between. Germline-derived CDR1 and CDR2 are LGHDT and YNNKEL (reference sequence). The CDR3 DNA follows: TGTGCCAGCAGCCATAGTTGGCCTGAGCAGTACTTC. It specifies CASSHSWPEQYF.

This sequence joins TRBV4-1 and TRBJ1-6; possibly TRBD1 for D (6 bases). This CDR3 has 17 residues. Germline loops: CDR1 MGHRA, CDR2 YSYEKL. The V end lost 0 bases, the J end lost 8 bases, and 17 bases lay between the germline ends. The DNA for the CDR3 is TGCGCCAGCAGCCAAGATCGAGGGGGACCGTTGGATTCACCCCTCCACTTT. Encoded protein: CASSQDRGGPLDSPLHF.

This chain uses TRBV5-1 with TRBJ1-6, with D hard to call. The CDR3 loop spans 14 amino acids. The germline V gene has CDR1 SGHRS and CDR2 YFSETQ. Trimming left V 4 bases short and J 7 bases short, with 12 bases between. The CDR3 is CASSGNGPNSPLHF. For the CDR3, the DNA is TGCGCCAGCAGCGGAAACGGACCGAATTCACCCCTCCACTTT.

This chain connects TRBV12-3 or TRBV12-4 to TRBJ2-5; D is possibly TRBD1 (6 bases). This CDR3 has 11 amino acids. Trimming shortened V by 7 bases and J by 7 bases, and 10 bases separated the two germline ends. The CDR3 region has the DNA TGTGCCAGCAACCGAGGGGGGACCCAGTACTTC. Amino acids: CASNRGGTQYF.

V and J are TRBV5-6 and TRBJ2-2, with 9 bases lining up with TRBD1. The CDR3 consists of 15 residues. J gave up 1 base and V 5 bases, and 3 bases lay outside the gene matches. Germline lookup yields CDR1 SGHDT and CDR2 YYEEEE. CDR3 region: CASRRDRVNTGELFF. The CDR3, as DNA: TGTGCCAGCAGACGGGACAGGGTGAACACCGGGGAGCTGTTTTTT. The full variable domain, with the rest looked up from reference TRBV5-6 and TRBJ2-2, is DAGVTQSPTHLIKTRGQQVTLRCSPKSGHDTVSWYQQALGQGPQFIFQYYEEEERQRGNFPDRFSGHQFPNYSSELNVNALLLGDSALYLCASRRDRVNTGELFFGEGSRLTVL.

This sequence joins TRBV29-1 and TRBJ1-1; D unclear. The ends were cut back, 5 bases at V and 2 bases at J, with 6 bases in the middle. The CDR3 totals 11 residues. Germline assignment: CDR1 SQVTM and CDR2 ANQGSEA. The CDR3 reads CSVSLNTEAFF. The CDR3 DNA sequence: TGCAGCGTTTCCCTTAACACTGAAGCTTTCTTT.

This clonotype occurred once. V usage is TRBV29-1 and J usage is TRBJ1-2; 7 nucleotides line up with TRBD1. Germline CDR1 reads SQVTM; CDR2 reads ANQGSEA. The CDR3 runs 15 residues. V shed 6 bases and J 6 bases; nucleotides not matched to a gene: 16. CDR3 DNA sequence: TGCAGCGTGGGAGACCGAACAGGGGCCGTTGATGGCTACACCTTC. Protein sequence: CSVGDRTGAVDGYTF.

This chain connects TRBV20-1 to TRBJ2-7; D tentatively fits TRBD1 or TRBD2 (5 bases each). The V gene's germline CDR1 is DFQATT and CDR2 SNEGSKA (reference sequence). Deletions cut 6 bases from V and 3 bases from J, with 12 bases between. The CDR3 is 12 residues long. Here the CDR3 reads CSAVRENYEQYF. The DNA for the CDR3 is TGCAGTGCCGTCAGGGAGAACTACGAGCAGTACTTC.

V gene TRBV3-1 combines with J gene TRBJ2-5, with 8 nucleotides matching TRBD1. Looked up from germline, CDR1 is LGHDT and CDR2 is YNNKEL (reference sequence). V gave up 3 bases and J gave up 5 bases; unmatched junction bases: 5. This CDR3 contains 14 residues. CDR3 in DNA: TGTGCCAGCAGCCACAGGACAGGGTGGGAGACCCAGTACTTC. Translated, it gives CASSHRTGWETQYF.

In DNA form, the CDR3 reads TGTGCCAGCAGCTTGGGAGGGAGCGGCCTAAAGACCCAGTACTTC. As protein: CASSLGGSGLKTQYF. The chain carries TRBV5-6 and TRBJ2-5, with D perhaps TRBD2 (5 bases). The CDR3 extends over 15 amino acids. Between the trimmed V and J ends, which lost 0 bases and 6 bases, there was a span of 15 bases. Per germline, CDR1 SGHDT and CDR2 YYEEEE.

The chain employs TRBV2 and TRBJ1-2; D unclear. V was trimmed by 4 bases and J by 7 bases, leaving 13 bases between them. This CDR3 region has 13 residues. The germline gives CDR1 SNHLY, CDR2 FYNNEI. In nucleotides, the CDR3 is TGTGCCAGCAGTGGCGTGGGGAGGGTTGGCTACACCTTC. This encodes CASSGVGRVGYTF.

This rearrangement joins TRBV20-1 to TRBJ2-1; the D is unclear. CDR3 length equals 15 residues. Germline CDR1 and CDR2: DFQATT and SNEGSKA (reference sequence). Trimming removed 3 bases from V and 0 bases from J, with 12 bases in between. CDR3 in amino acids: CSASWSTNSYNEQFF. Written as DNA, the CDR3 is TGCAGTGCTAGTTGGTCTACGAACTCCTACAATGAGCAGTTCTTC.

This chain links TRBV12-3 or TRBV12-4 with TRBJ1-4, with D possibly matching TRBD1 (5 bases). This CDR3 is 13 amino acids long. V was pared by 6 bases and J by 8 bases, with 13 bases between. The CDR3 loop is CASSPGLEEKLFF. CDR3 DNA sequence: TGTGCCAGCAGCCCGGGACTTGAGGAAAAACTGTTTTTT.

The chain has TRBV12-3 or TRBV12-4 and TRBJ2-3; the match to TRBD2 covers 8 bases. The CDR3 runs 13 residues. V shed 6 bases, J shed 4 bases, and the junction held 3 bases outside the gene matches. The CDR3 here is CASSGGVPDTQYF. The CDR3 coding sequence is TGTGCCAGCAGCGGGGGGGTTCCAGATACGCAGTATTTT.

This chain links TRBV3-1 with TRBJ2-1; D might be TRBD1 (6 bases). CDR1 is LGHDT and CDR2 is YNNKEL in the germline V gene (reference sequence). The CDR3 sequence is 14 residues long. V shed 4 bases and J shed 10 bases, with 17 bases lying between them. This CDR3 is CASSPRGGAQEQFF. CDR3 DNA sequence: TGTGCCAGCAGCCCAAGAGGGGGTGCCCAAGAGCAGTTCTTC.

The rearrangement links TRBV6-4 to TRBJ2-1; D possibly corresponds to TRBD2 (6 bases). Trimming removed 5 bases from V and 12 bases from J, with 14 bases in between. CDR1 and CDR2 (germline): MRHNA, SNTAGT. The CDR3 is made up of 12 amino acids. The CDR3, as DNA: TGTGCCAGCAGTTTTGGGGGGACGGTGCAGTTCTTC. Translating gives CASSFGGTVQFF.

The chain uses TRBV15 and TRBJ1-2; maybe TRBD1 (5 bases). Germline CDR1 reads LNHNV; CDR2 reads YYDKDF (reference sequence). The CDR3 spans 12 residues. The V end was cut by 3 bases, the J end by 3 bases, with 5 bases between. Written as DNA, the CDR3 is TGTGCCACCAGCAGGACAGACTATGGCTACACCTTC. It encodes CATSRTDYGYTF.

The chain couples TRBV4-1 to TRBJ1-1, with TRBD1 as a possible D gene (5 bases). This CDR3 region has 16 residues. The germline gives CDR1 MGHRA, CDR2 YSYEKL. The germline V and J ends were trimmed by 1 base and 0 bases, with 12 bases remaining between them. This CDR3 is CASSQGRGTVNTEAFF. CDR3 bases: TGCGCCAGCAGCCAAGGGCGCGGGACGGTGAACACTGAAGCTTTCTTT.

The chain carries TRBV5-1 and TRBJ2-3, with 8 bases matching TRBD1. CDR1 and CDR2 (germline): SGHRS, YFSETQ. Trimming cost V 3 bases and J 2 bases; bases outside gene matches: 5. The length of the CDR3 is 15 residues. The CDR3 region is CASSWGQADTDTQYF. DNA of the CDR3: TGCGCCAGCAGCTGGGGACAGGCGGACACAGATACGCAGTATTTT.

The V gene is TRBV14, the J gene TRBJ1-1; TRBD1 matches 9 bases. J lost 7 bases, V lost 6 bases, and 6 bases had no gene match. This CDR3 spans 13 amino acids. CDR1 and CDR2 (germline): SGHDN, FVKESK. This CDR3 is CASRTQGQGEAFF. The CDR3 region has the DNA TGTGCCAGCAGAACACAGGGACAGGGTGAAGCTTTCTTT.

The chain combines TRBV14 with TRBJ1-2; D is undetermined. The CDR3 has 14 residues. Trimming cost V 6 bases and J 3 bases, with 14 bases left between them. The germline V gene has CDR1 SGHDN and CDR2 FVKESK. The CDR3 reads CASSQTDRYYGYTF. CDR3 DNA: TGTGCCAGCAGTCAGACGGACCGCTACTATGGCTACACCTTC.

V is TRBV27 and J is TRBJ2-7, with D perhaps TRBD1 or TRBD2 (5 bases each). The germline V and J ends were trimmed by 5 bases and 0 bases, with 14 bases remaining between them. The CDR3 contains 15 residues. CDR1 MNHEY and CDR2 SMNVEV come from the germline V gene (reference sequence). The CDR3 DNA follows: TGTGCCAGCAGTCAAACCGGGACGGACTCCTACGAGCAGTACTTC. Its protein is CASSQTGTDSYEQYF.

The DNA of the CDR3 is TGCAGCGTTGAATGGGTGACGGGGGAGACCCAGTACTTC. This gives the protein CSVEWVTGETQYF. This chain uses TRBV29-1 with TRBJ2-5; a weak D match, TRBD2 (5 bases). Germline CDR1 reads SQVTM; CDR2 reads ANQGSEA. Trimming left V 2 bases short and J 5 bases short, with 12 bases between. This CDR3 region has 13 residues.

The V gene is TRBV9, the J gene TRBJ1-2; a possible D gene is TRBD1 (6 bases). Germline lookup yields CDR1 SGDLS and CDR2 YYNGEE. V lost 9 bases, J lost 3 bases, and 15 bases lay in between. The CDR3 has 13 amino acids. The CDR3, as DNA: TGTGCCACCCTGACGGCAGGGGACTATGGCTACACCTTC. Encoded protein: CATLTAGDYGYTF.

J is TRBJ2-4 and V is TRBV12-3 or TRBV12-4, with 9 bases aligning to TRBD1. The CDR3 loop spans 15 amino acids. The V segment lost 8 bases and the J segment 0 bases; nucleotides outside the gene matches: 5. Here the CDR3 DNA reads TGTGCCAGCGCGGGACAGGGTCTAGCCAAAAACATTCAGTACTTC. Translated: CASAGQGLAKNIQYF.

V is TRBV3-1 and J is TRBJ2-3, with D possibly being TRBD2 (6 bases). The germline V gene has CDR1 LGHDT and CDR2 YNNKEL (reference sequence). Between the trimmed V and J ends, which lost 4 bases and 6 bases, there was a span of 20 bases. The CDR3 loop spans 16 amino acids. Written as DNA, the CDR3 is TGTGCCAGCAGCCCGCTGGGTGGAGCGGGTCAGGATACGCAGTATTTT. Translation gives CASSPLGGAGQDTQYF.